A single sample is the source of the 6 T cell receptor beta chains below, sequenced in a study of shared clonotypes between healthy human individuals. Here immunoSEQ multiplex PCR was the method, and the copy in TCRdb shows in-frame clones only, minus some. Of some 300,000 clones in the sample, more than 60% were seen once. The sample comprised memory CD4+ T cells sorted from blood. Subset defined: CD45RA-negative fraction. These receptors were obtained from a man aged 30-40 years in good health.

The chain combines TRBV7-2 with TRBJ1-1; D is possibly TRBD1 (6 bases). Germline assignment: CDR1 SGHTA and CDR2 FQGNSA. The CDR3 length is 14 residues. V was trimmed by 2 bases and J by 5 bases, leaving 12 bases between them. DNA of the CDR3: TGTGCCAGCAGCTTAACGACAGGACGGACTGAAGCTTTCTTT. Encoded protein: CASSLTTGRTEAFF. The full variable domain, its missing parts supplied by reference TRBV7-2 and TRBJ1-1, is GAGVSQSPSNKVTEKGKDVELRCDPISGHTALYWYRQSLGQGLEFLIYFQGNSAPDKSGLPSDRFSAERTGGSVSTLTIQRTQQEDSAVYLCASSLTTGRTEAFFGQGTRLTVV.

The J gene is TRBJ2-3, the V gene TRBV7-2, with TRBD2 identical over 8 bases. Trimming removed 5 bases from V and 7 bases from J; junction bases left unmatched: 11. Germline V gene lookup returns CDR1 SGHTA and CDR2 FQGNSA. CDR3 length: 15 amino acids. The CDR3 bases are TGTGCCAGCAGCCGCCAGGGATTAGCGGGACATACGCAGTATTTT. Translation gives CASSRQGLAGHTQYF. The full variable domain, rest sourced from reference TRBV7-2 and TRBJ2-3, is GAGVSQSPSNKVTEKGKDVELRCDPISGHTALYWYRQSLGQGLEFLIYFQGNSAPDKSGLPSDRFSAERTGGSVSTLTIQRTQQEDSAVYLCASSRQGLAGHTQYFGPGTRLTVL.

The V and J genes are TRBV14 and TRBJ2-2; no reliable D call. Per germline, CDR1 SGHDN and CDR2 FVKESK. The CDR3 totals 14 residues. Trimming shortened V by 2 bases and J by 7 bases, and 11 bases separated the two germline ends. The CDR3 loop reads CASSQSVAGGELFF. In DNA, the CDR3 is TGTGCCAGCAGCCAATCAGTGGCAGGCGGGGAGCTGTTTTTT.

About this clone: The same CDR3 arises from other DNA sequences in this sample as well. This chain joins TRBV18 and TRBJ2-7, with 11 bases matching TRBD2. Germline V lookup: CDR1 KGHSH, CDR2 LQKENI. J lost 4 bases, V lost 6 bases, and 5 bases had no gene match. This CDR3 comprises 14 residues. The CDR3 bases are TGTGCCAGCTCCCCCGGGACTAGCGGATACGAGCAGTACTTC. Translating gives CASSPGTSGYEQYF.

About this clone: This same CDR3 is encoded by further DNA sequences in the sample. The CDR3 spells CASSSWGTDTQYF. The CDR3 DNA reads as TGTGCCAGCAGTTCGTGGGGAACAGATACGCAGTATTTT. J is TRBJ2-3 and V is TRBV27; D is unresolved. The CDR3 runs to 13 residues. Per germline, CDR1 MNHEY and CDR2 SMNVEV (reference sequence). V lost 4 bases to trimming and J lost 3 bases, with 8 bases between them.

The chain is built from TRBV6-1 and TRBJ2-5, with D unclear. The closer fit of TRBJ2-7 to the DNA end suggests the J call may be wrong. This CDR3 comprises 14 residues. CDR1 MNHNS and CDR2 SASEGT come from the germline V gene. CDR3 bases: TGTGCCAGCAGTGTAACACTTAGCTCCTACGAGCAGTACTTC. Its protein is CASSVTLSSYEQYF.